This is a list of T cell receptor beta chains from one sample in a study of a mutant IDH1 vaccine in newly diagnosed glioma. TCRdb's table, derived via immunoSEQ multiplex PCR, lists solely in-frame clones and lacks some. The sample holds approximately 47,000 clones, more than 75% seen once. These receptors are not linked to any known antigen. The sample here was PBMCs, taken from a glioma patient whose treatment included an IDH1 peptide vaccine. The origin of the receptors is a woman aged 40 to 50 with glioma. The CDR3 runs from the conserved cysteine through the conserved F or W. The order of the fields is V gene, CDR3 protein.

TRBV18	CASSPLGSSAGELFF
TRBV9	CASSVEGGEHTQYF
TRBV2	CASSEGHFGNYGYTF
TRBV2	CASRPTSVHEQFF
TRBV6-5	CASSSDRGLIGSPLHF
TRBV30	CAWSGTGTGETQYF
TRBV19	CASSAGTWNTGELFF
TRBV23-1	CASSQSWTSATTYEQYF
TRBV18	CASSRLQGEGQPQHF
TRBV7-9	CASSLRALSGNTIYF
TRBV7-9	CASSSGPGNQPQHF
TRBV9	CASSYRGSGETQYF
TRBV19	CASSISPRYGYTF
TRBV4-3	CASSFSSGTGGIYEQYF
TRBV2	CASSEITGVKYF
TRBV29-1	CSVVVRQAFF
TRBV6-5	CASSYLLPGYNEQFF
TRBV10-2	CASSEQGDYGYTF
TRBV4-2	CASSHASGLRTDTQYF
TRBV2	CASSDRPYEKLFF